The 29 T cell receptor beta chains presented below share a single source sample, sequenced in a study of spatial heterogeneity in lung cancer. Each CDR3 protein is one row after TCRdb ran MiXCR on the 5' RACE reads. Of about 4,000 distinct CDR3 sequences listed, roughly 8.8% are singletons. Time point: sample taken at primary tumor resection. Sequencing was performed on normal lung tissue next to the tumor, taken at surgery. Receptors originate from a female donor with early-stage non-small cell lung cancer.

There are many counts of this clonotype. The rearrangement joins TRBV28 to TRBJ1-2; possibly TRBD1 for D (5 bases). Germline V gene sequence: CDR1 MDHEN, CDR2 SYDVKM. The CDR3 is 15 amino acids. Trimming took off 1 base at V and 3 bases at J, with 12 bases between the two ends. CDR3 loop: CASSLLGQWDYGYTF. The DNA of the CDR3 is TGTGCCAGCAGTTTATTGGGGCAGTGGGACTATGGCTACACCTTC.

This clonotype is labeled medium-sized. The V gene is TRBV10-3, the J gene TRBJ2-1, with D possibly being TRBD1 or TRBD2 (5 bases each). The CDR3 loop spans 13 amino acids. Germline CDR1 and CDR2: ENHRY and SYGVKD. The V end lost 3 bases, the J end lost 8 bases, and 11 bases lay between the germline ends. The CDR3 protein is CAISDQGRDEQFF. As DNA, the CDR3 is TGTGCCATCAGTGATCAGGGACGGGATGAGCAGTTCTTC.

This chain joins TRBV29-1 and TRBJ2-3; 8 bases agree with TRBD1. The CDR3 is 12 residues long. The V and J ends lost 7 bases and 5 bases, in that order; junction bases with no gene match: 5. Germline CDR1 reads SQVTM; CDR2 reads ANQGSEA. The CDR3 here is CSARGQGDTQYF. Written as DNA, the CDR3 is TGCAGCGCACGTGGACAGGGAGATACGCAGTATTTT.

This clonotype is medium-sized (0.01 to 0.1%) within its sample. CDR3 sequence: CASSQDRGTSPPGFLREQFF. The CDR3 region has the DNA TGCGCCAGCAGCCAAGATCGAGGGACAAGTCCCCCGGGATTCCTCAGGGAGCAGTTCTTC. The V and J genes are TRBV4-3 and TRBJ2-1; possibly TRBD1 for D (6 bases). Germline CDR1 reads LGHNA; CDR2 reads YSLEER. V lost 0 bases, J lost 10 bases, and 31 bases lay in between. The CDR3 extends over 20 amino acids.

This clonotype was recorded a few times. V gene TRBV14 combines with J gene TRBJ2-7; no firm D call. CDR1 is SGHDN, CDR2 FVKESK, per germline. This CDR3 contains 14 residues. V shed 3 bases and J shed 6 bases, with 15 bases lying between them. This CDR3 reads CASSQGRLAAEQYF. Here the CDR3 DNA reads TGTGCCAGCAGCCAGGGTCGTTTAGCTGCCGAGCAGTACTTC.

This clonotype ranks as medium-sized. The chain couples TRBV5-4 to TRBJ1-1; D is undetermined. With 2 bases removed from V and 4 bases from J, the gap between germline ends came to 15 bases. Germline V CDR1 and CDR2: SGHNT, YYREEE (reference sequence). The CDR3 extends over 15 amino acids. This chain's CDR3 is CASSFSTSSATEAFF. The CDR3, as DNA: TGTGCCAGCAGCTTCTCGACAAGCTCAGCCACTGAAGCTTTCTTT.

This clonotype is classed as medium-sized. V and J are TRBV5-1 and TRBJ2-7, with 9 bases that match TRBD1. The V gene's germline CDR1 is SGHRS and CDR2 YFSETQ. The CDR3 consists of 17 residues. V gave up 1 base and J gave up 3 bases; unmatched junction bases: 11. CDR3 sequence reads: CASSLNIPGQGYYEQYF. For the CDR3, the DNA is TGCGCCAGCAGCTTGAATATTCCGGGACAGGGCTACTACGAGCAGTACTTC.

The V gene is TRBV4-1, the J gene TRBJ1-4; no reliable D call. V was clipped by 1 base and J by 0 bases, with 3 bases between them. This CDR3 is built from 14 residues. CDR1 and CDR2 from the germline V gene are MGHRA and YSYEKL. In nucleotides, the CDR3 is TGCGCCAGCAGCCAAGGTGCAACTAATGAAAAACTGTTTTTT. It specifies CASSQGATNEKLFF.

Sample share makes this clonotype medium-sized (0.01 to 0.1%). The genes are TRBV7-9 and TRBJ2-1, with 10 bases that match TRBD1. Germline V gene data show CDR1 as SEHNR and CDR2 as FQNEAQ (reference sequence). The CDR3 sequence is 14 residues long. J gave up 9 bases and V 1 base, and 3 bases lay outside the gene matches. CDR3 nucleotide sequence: TGTGCCAGCAGCTTAGGACAGGGGGCGAGTGAGCAGTTCTTC. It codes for CASSLGQGASEQFF. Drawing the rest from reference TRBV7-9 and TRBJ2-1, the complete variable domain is DTGVSQNPRHKITKRGQNVTFRCDPISEHNRLYWYRQTLGQGPEFLTYFQNEAQLEKSRLLSDRFSAERPKGSFSTLEIQRTEQGDSAMYLCASSLGQGASEQFFGPGTRLTVL.

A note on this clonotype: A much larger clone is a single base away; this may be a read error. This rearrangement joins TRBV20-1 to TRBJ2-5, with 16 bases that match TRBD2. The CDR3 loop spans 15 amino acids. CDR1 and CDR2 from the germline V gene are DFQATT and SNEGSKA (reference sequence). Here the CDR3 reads CSGLAGGRGQETQYF. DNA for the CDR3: TGCTCGGGACTAGCGGGAGGGCGAGGGCAAGAGACCCAGTACTTC.

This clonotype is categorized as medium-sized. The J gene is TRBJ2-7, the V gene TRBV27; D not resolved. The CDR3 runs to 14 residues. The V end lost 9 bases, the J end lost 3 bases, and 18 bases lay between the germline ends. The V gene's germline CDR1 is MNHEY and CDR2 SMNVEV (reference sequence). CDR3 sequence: CASVIPGPLYEQYF. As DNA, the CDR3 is TGTGCCAGTGTTATTCCGGGCCCCCTCTACGAGCAGTACTTC.

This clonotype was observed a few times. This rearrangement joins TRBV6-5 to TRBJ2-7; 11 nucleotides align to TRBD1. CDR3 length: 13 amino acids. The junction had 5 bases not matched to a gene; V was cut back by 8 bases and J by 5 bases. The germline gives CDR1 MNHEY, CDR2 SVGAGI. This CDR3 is CASFRTGGHEQYF. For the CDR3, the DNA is TGTGCCAGCTTTAGGACAGGGGGCCACGAGCAGTACTTC.

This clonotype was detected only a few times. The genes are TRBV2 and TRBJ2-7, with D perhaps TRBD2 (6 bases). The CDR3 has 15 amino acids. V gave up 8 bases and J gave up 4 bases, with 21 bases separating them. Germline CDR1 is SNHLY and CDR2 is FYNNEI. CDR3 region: CASQVSGVNSYEQYF. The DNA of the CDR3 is TGTGCCAGCCAGGTGTCGGGGGTTAATTCGTACGAGCAGTACTTC. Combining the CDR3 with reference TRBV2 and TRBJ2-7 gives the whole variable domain EPEVTQTPSHQVTQMGQEVILRCVPISNHLYFYWYRQILGQKVEFLVSFYNNEISEKSEIFDDQFSVERPDGSNFTLKIRSTKLEDSAMYFCASQVSGVNSYEQYFGPGTRLTVT.

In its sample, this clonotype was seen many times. The CDR3 here is CSAIVQDRGREKLFF. In nucleotides, the CDR3 is TGCAGTGCTATAGTCCAGGACAGGGGACGTGAAAAACTGTTTTTT. The chain employs TRBV20-1 and TRBJ1-4, with 9 bases fitting TRBD1. Trimming removed 4 bases from V and 7 bases from J; junction bases left unmatched: 10. Per germline, CDR1 DFQATT and CDR2 SNEGSKA (reference sequence). The CDR3 extends over 15 amino acids.

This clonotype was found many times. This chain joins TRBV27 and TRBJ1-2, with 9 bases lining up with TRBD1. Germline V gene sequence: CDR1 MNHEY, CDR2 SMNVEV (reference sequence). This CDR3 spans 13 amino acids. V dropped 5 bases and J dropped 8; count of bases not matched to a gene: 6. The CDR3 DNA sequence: TGTGCCAGCAGTCAAACAGGGGGCCGGGGCTACACCTTC. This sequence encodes CASSQTGGRGYTF.

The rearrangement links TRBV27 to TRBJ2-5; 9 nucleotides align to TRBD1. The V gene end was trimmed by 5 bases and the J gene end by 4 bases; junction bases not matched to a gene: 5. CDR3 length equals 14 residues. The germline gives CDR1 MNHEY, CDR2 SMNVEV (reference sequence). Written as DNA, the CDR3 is TGTGCCAGCAGTCCCCGACAGGGGGGAGAGACCCAGTACTTC. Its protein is CASSPRQGGETQYF.

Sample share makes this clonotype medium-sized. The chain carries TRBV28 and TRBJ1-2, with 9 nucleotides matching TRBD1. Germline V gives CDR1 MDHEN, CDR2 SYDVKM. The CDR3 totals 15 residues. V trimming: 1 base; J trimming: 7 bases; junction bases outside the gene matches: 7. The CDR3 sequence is CASSLLGTGSGGYTF. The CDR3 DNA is TGTGCCAGCAGTTTATTGGGGACAGGGTCCGGTGGCTACACCTTC.

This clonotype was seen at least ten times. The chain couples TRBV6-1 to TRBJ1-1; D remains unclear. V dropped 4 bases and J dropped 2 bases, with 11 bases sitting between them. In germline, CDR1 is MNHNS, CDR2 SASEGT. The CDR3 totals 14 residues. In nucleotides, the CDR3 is TGTGCCAGCAGTGTCTTAGAGGGTAACACTGAAGCTTTCTTT. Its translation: CASSVLEGNTEAFF.

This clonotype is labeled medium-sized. CDR3 coding DNA: TGTGCCAGCACCGCCACGTCGGGTGTGCAGTACTTC. Protein product: CASTATSGVQYF. J is TRBJ2-7 and V is TRBV27; D remains ambiguous. V dropped 7 bases and J dropped 9 bases, with 16 bases sitting between them. The germline CDR1 and CDR2 sequences are MNHEY and SMNVEV (reference sequence). This CDR3 has 12 amino acids.

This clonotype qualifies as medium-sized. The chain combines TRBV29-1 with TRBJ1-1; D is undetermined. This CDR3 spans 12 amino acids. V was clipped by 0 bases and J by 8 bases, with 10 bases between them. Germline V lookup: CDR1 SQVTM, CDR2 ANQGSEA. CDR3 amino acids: CSVEDQRLEAFF. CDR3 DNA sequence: TGCAGCGTTGAAGACCAGCGGCTCGAAGCTTTCTTT.

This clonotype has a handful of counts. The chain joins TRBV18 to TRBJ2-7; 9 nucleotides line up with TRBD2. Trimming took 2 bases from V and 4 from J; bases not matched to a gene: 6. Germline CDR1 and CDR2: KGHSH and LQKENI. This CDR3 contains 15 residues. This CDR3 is CASSPGLAGVYEQYF. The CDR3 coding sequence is TGTGCCAGCTCACCAGGGTTAGCGGGGGTTTACGAGCAGTACTTC.

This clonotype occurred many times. The CDR3 DNA sequence: TGTGCCAGCAGCCAAAGCAATCAGCCCCAGCATTTT. This codes for CASSQSNQPQHF. The V gene is TRBV7-2, the J gene TRBJ1-5, with D hard to call. In germline, CDR1 is SGHTA, CDR2 FQGNSA. The ends were cut back, 5 bases at V and 1 base at J, with 3 bases in the middle. The CDR3 is 12 amino acids.

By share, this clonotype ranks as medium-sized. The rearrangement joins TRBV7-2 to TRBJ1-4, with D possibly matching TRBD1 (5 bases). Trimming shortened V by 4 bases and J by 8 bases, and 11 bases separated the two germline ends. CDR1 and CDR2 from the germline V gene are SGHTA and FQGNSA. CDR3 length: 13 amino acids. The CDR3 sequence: CASSSGPTEKLFF. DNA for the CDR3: TGTGCCAGCAGCTCAGGGCCGACGGAAAAACTGTTTTTT.

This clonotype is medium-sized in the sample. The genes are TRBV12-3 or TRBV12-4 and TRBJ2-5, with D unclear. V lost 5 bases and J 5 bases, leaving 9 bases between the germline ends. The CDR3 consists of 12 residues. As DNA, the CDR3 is TGTGCCAGCAGTCCGTCCGTTGAGACCCAGTACTTC. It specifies CASSPSVETQYF.

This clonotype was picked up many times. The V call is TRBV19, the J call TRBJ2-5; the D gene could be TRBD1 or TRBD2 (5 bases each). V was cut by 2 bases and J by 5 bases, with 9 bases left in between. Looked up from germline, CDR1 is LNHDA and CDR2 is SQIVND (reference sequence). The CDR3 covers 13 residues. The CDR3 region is CASSITGAETQYF. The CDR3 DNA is TGTGCCAGTAGTATAACCGGGGCCGAGACCCAGTACTTC.

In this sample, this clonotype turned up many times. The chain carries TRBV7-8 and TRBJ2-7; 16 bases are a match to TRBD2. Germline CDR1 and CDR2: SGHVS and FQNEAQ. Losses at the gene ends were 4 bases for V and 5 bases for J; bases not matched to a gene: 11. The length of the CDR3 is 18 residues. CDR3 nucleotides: TGTGCCAGCAGCTCCAAGGGACTAGCGGGAGGGCCTACCCACGAGCAGTACTTC. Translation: CASSSKGLAGGPTHEQYF.

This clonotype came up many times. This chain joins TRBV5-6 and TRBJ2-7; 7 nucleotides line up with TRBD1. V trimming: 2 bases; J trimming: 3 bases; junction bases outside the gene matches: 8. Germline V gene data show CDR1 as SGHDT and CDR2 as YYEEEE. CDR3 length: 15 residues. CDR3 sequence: CASSFLQGQSYEQYF. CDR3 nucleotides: TGTGCCAGCAGCTTTCTCCAGGGACAGAGCTACGAGCAGTACTTC.

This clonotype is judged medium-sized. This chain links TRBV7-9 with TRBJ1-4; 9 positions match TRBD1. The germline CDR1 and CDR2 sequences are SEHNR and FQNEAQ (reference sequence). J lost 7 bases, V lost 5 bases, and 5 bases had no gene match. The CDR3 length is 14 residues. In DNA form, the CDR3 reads TGTGCCAGCAGCCCCGGGACAGGGACTGAAAAACTGTTTTTT. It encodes CASSPGTGTEKLFF. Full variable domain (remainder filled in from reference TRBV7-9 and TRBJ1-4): DTGVSQNPRHKITKRGQNVTFRCDPISEHNRLYWYRQTLGQGPEFLTYFQNEAQLEKSRLLSDRFSAERPKGSFSTLEIQRTEQGDSAMYLCASSPGTGTEKLFFGSGTQLSVL.

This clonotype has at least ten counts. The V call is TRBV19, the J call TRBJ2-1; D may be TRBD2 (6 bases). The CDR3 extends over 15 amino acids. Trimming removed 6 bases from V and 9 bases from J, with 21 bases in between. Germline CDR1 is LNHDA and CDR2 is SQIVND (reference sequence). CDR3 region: CASSPSGARVSEQFF. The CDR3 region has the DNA TGTGCCAGTAGCCCCTCGGGAGCCCGGGTTTCTGAGCAGTTCTTC.